This is a list of T cell receptor beta chains from one sample in a study of blood T cell repertoires in COVID-19. TCRdb's table, derived via immunoSEQ multiplex PCR, lists solely in-frame clones and lacks some. The profile shows roughly 250,000 clones, 70% to 90% of them singletons. The sequencing sample was made of peripheral blood. The receptor source for this set is a woman between 40 and 55 years old who had recovered from COVID-19. Both conserved end residues are part of each CDR3. D genes are given only for firm matches. The size field is filled for only some rows; it gives once, few, many or a size class.

clone size: few
J gene: TRBJ2-5
D gene: TRBD1
V gene: TRBV9
CDR3 DNA: TGTGCCAGCAGCGTGGGGACAGGGGGCGGAGAGACCCAGTACTTC
CDR3 protein: CASSVGTGGGETQYF

clone size: .
J gene: TRBJ2-2
D gene: .
V gene: TRBV13
CDR3 DNA: TGTGCCAGCAGCTCCTTGACCGGGGAGCTGTTTTTT
CDR3 protein: CASSSLTGELFF

clone size: .
J gene: TRBJ2-2
D gene: TRBD2
V gene: TRBV5-4
CDR3 DNA: TGTGCCAGCAGCGCGGGACTAGCGGGAGGTGACAACACCGGGGAGCTGTTTTTT
CDR3 protein: CASSAGLAGGDNTGELFF

clone size: .
J gene: TRBJ1-2
D gene: .
V gene: TRBV11-2
CDR3 DNA: TGTGCCAGCAGCTCCCCGGGACACTTCTATGGCTACACCTTC
CDR3 protein: CASSSPGHFYGYTF

clone size: .
J gene: TRBJ1-4
D gene: .
V gene: TRBV5-4
CDR3 DNA: TGTGCCAGCACCATACGGGGGGCGGATGAAAAACTGTTTTTT
CDR3 protein: CASTIRGADEKLFF

clone size: .
J gene: TRBJ2-7
D gene: .
V gene: TRBV11-3
CDR3 DNA: TGTGCCAGCAGCCCATCAGAGGGCGCCTACGAGCAGTACTTC
CDR3 protein: CASSPSEGAYEQYF

clone size: .
J gene: TRBJ2-5
D gene: .
V gene: TRBV7-7
CDR3 DNA: TGTGCTAGCAGCCCGCGCATTCCGTACTTC
CDR3 protein: CASSPRIPYF

clone size: .
J gene: TRBJ2-3
D gene: TRBD2
V gene: TRBV19
CDR3 DNA: TGTGCCAGTAGGGGACTAGCGGGCTTCACAGATACGCAGTATTTT
CDR3 protein: CASRGLAGFTDTQYF

clone size: .
J gene: TRBJ2-3
D gene: .
V gene: TRBV9
CDR3 DNA: TGTGCCAGCAGCGACAGGGAGGGGGTGACAGATACGCAGTATTTT
CDR3 protein: CASSDREGVTDTQYF

clone size: .
J gene: TRBJ2-5
D gene: TRBD1
V gene: TRBV25-1
CDR3 DNA: TGTGCCACCACTTCAGGGGGCTTACAAGAGACCCAGTACTTC
CDR3 protein: CATTSGGLQETQYF

clone size: .
J gene: TRBJ1-1
D gene: TRBD1
V gene: TRBV7-8
CDR3 DNA: TGTGCCAGCAGCCTGAACAGGGGAGAGGGGACTGAAGCTTTCTTT
CDR3 protein: CASSLNRGEGTEAFF

clone size: .
J gene: TRBJ2-7
D gene: TRBD1
V gene: TRBV6-5
CDR3 DNA: TGTGCCAGCAGTTACAGGGGGCGATACGAGCAGTACTTC
CDR3 protein: CASSYRGRYEQYF

clone size: .
J gene: TRBJ2-3
D gene: TRBD2
V gene: TRBV5-1
CDR3 DNA: TGCGCCAGCAGCTGGACTAGCGGGGTTAGCACAGATACGCAGTATTTT
CDR3 protein: CASSWTSGVSTDTQYF

clone size: .
J gene: TRBJ2-7
D gene: .
V gene: TRBV27
CDR3 DNA: TGTGCCAGCAGTCTATGGGCTCCTCGGGCGGGGGCCGTAAGGTCCTACGAGCAGTACTTC
CDR3 protein: CASSLWAPRAGAVRSYEQYF

clone size: .
J gene: TRBJ1-1
D gene: .
V gene: TRBV30
CDR3 DNA: TGTGCCTGCGTCAGGGACTTGAACACTGAAGCTTTCTTT
CDR3 protein: CACVRDLNTEAFF

clone size: .
J gene: TRBJ2-7
D gene: TRBD1
V gene: TRBV9
CDR3 DNA: TGTGCCAGCAGCGTGTCACAGGGGGCCGAGCAGTACTTC
CDR3 protein: CASSVSQGAEQYF

clone size: .
J gene: TRBJ2-7
D gene: .
V gene: TRBV15
CDR3 DNA: TGTGCCACCAGCAGAGAGGCGGGTCAACGGGTTGTCGAGCAGTACTTC
CDR3 protein: CATSREAGQRVVEQYF

clone size: .
J gene: TRBJ2-3
D gene: TRBD1
V gene: TRBV7-6
CDR3 DNA: TGTGCCAGCAGCTCCAGGACAGGGACGACAGATACGCAGTATTTT
CDR3 protein: CASSSRTGTTDTQYF

clone size: once
J gene: TRBJ1-2
D gene: .
V gene: TRBV9
CDR3 DNA: TGTGCCAGCAGGCGTGGAGACAGACCTAACTATGGCTACACCTTC
CDR3 protein: CASRRGDRPNYGYTF

clone size: few
J gene: TRBJ2-1
D gene: .
V gene: TRBV19
CDR3 DNA: TGTGCCAGTAGTCCGTACTTCTCCTACAATGAGCAGTTCTTC
CDR3 protein: CASSPYFSYNEQFF

clone size: .
J gene: TRBJ1-5
D gene: .
V gene: TRBV18
CDR3 DNA: TGTGCCAGCTCACCCAGGCAGCCGTCCAGTAGCAATCAGCCCCAGCATTTT
CDR3 protein: CASSPRQPSSSNQPQHF

clone size: .
J gene: TRBJ1-6
D gene: .
V gene: TRBV3-1/TRBV3-2
CDR3 DNA: TGTGCCAGCAGCCAAGAGTACAGAGCTAATTCACCCCTCCACTTT
CDR3 protein: CASSQEYRANSPLHF

clone size: .
J gene: TRBJ1-1
D gene: TRBD1
V gene: TRBV11-3
CDR3 DNA: TGTGCCAGCAGCTCAACCTACAGGGGGGGGTTCTACACTGAAGCTTTCTTT
CDR3 protein: CASSSTYRGGFYTEAFF

clone size: .
J gene: TRBJ1-2
D gene: TRBD1
V gene: TRBV3-1/TRBV3-2
CDR3 DNA: TGTGCCAGCAGCCAACGGGGACAGGGGATCTATGGCTACACCTTC
CDR3 protein: CASSQRGQGIYGYTF

clone size: .
J gene: TRBJ1-6
D gene: .
V gene: TRBV18
CDR3 DNA: TGTGCCAGCTCACTCCTGGAGGGGACTTCGACTTCACCCCTCCACTTT
CDR3 protein: CASSLLEGTSTSPLHF

clone size: once
J gene: TRBJ2-7
D gene: TRBD2
V gene: TRBV10-3
CDR3 DNA: TGTGCCATCAGTCCCGGGACTAGCGGGAGGGCCTTGAGGGAGCAGTACTTC
CDR3 protein: CAISPGTSGRALREQYF

clone size: .
J gene: TRBJ1-5
D gene: TRBD1
V gene: TRBV13
CDR3 DNA: TGTGCCAGCAGCTTAGGACGACAGGGGCGTCAGCCCCAGCATTTT
CDR3 protein: CASSLGRQGRQPQHF

clone size: .
J gene: TRBJ2-7
D gene: TRBD2
V gene: TRBV5-5
CDR3 DNA: TGTGCCAGCAGCTCGAGACTAGCGCACTACGAGCAGTACTTC
CDR3 protein: CASSSRLAHYEQYF

clone size: .
J gene: TRBJ1-4
D gene: .
V gene: TRBV28
CDR3 DNA: TGTGCCAGCAGTTTATCCAGGGGTCGAGGGGAAAAACTGTTTTTT
CDR3 protein: CASSLSRGRGEKLFF

clone size: .
J gene: TRBJ1-1
D gene: .
V gene: TRBV28
CDR3 DNA: TGTGCCAGCAGGAAACAAATCACTGAAGCTTTCTTT
CDR3 protein: CASRKQITEAFF

clone size: .
J gene: TRBJ1-2
D gene: TRBD1
V gene: TRBV28
CDR3 DNA: TGTGCCAGCAGTTTCATCGGGACAGGGCTTAGGGGCTACACCTTC
CDR3 protein: CASSFIGTGLRGYTF

clone size: .
J gene: TRBJ1-1
D gene: .
V gene: TRBV2
CDR3 DNA: TGTGCCAGCAGGGACAACCCTGAAGCTTTCTTT
CDR3 protein: CASRDNPEAFF

clone size: .
J gene: TRBJ2-5
D gene: .
V gene: TRBV7-9
CDR3 DNA: TGTGCCAGCAGCCGGAGGGTAACACAAGAGACCCAGTACTTC
CDR3 protein: CASSRRVTQETQYF

clone size: .
J gene: TRBJ1-2
D gene: .
V gene: TRBV4-3
CDR3 DNA: TGCGCCAGCAGCCAAGATCACAGAGACTATGGCTACACCTTC
CDR3 protein: CASSQDHRDYGYTF

clone size: .
J gene: TRBJ2-1
D gene: TRBD2
V gene: TRBV9
CDR3 DNA: TGTGCCAGCAGCGCCCTAGGGAGCGGGAGGGCCTCGGATGAGCAGTTCTTC
CDR3 protein: CASSALGSGRASDEQFF

clone size: .
J gene: TRBJ1-4
D gene: .
V gene: TRBV24-1
CDR3 DNA: TGTGCCACCAGTGATGGGGCGCCGGGCAGGAGTGAAAAACTGTTTTTT
CDR3 protein: CATSDGAPGRSEKLFF

clone size: .
J gene: TRBJ2-3
D gene: .
V gene: TRBV7-2
CDR3 DNA: TGTGCCAGCAGCTTAGCACGGGTAGATACGCAGTATTTT
CDR3 protein: CASSLARVDTQYF

clone size: .
J gene: TRBJ2-7
D gene: .
V gene: TRBV2
CDR3 DNA: TGTGCCAGCGAAGTCGGGGTGGGTGGGGAGCAGTACTTC
CDR3 protein: CASEVGVGGEQYF

clone size: .
J gene: TRBJ2-7
D gene: TRBD1
V gene: TRBV28
CDR3 DNA: TGTGCCAGCAGTTTCGTCTCGGGACAGGCCGACGAGCAGTACTTC
CDR3 protein: CASSFVSGQADEQYF

clone size: .
J gene: TRBJ2-1
D gene: .
V gene: TRBV28
CDR3 DNA: TGTGCCAGCAGTTTAATGTCGCCGAGGGATGAGCAGTTCTTC
CDR3 protein: CASSLMSPRDEQFF

clone size: .
J gene: TRBJ2-7
D gene: .
V gene: TRBV19
CDR3 DNA: TGTGCCAGTAGTATTTCGACAGGTCCCTACGAGCAGTACTTC
CDR3 protein: CASSISTGPYEQYF

clone size: .
J gene: TRBJ2-7
D gene: .
V gene: TRBV3-1/TRBV3-2
CDR3 DNA: TGTGCCAGCAGCCATCGAGGCAGGGGCTACGAGCAGTACTTC
CDR3 protein: CASSHRGRGYEQYF

clone size: .
J gene: TRBJ1-3
D gene: .
V gene: TRBV7-2
CDR3 DNA: TGTGCCAGCAGCTTTCGACGGACAGCGCCCGACTCTGGAAACACCATATATTTT
CDR3 protein: CASSFRRTAPDSGNTIYF

clone size: .
J gene: TRBJ2-3
D gene: .
V gene: TRBV4-2
CDR3 DNA: TGTGCCAGCAGCCAAGATCACGGGGATACGCAGTATTTT
CDR3 protein: CASSQDHGDTQYF

clone size: .
J gene: TRBJ2-6
D gene: .
V gene: TRBV9
CDR3 DNA: TGTGCCAGCAGCGCCGGACTTAGCGGGGCCAACGTCCTGACTTTC
CDR3 protein: CASSAGLSGANVLTF

clone size: once
J gene: TRBJ1-3
D gene: .
V gene: TRBV7-3
CDR3 DNA: TGTGCCAGCAGCTTACTCGGACAGAGCCTAGGAAACACCATATATTTT
CDR3 protein: CASSLLGQSLGNTIYF

clone size: .
J gene: TRBJ2-7
D gene: .
V gene: TRBV2
CDR3 DNA: TGTGCCAGCAGTGGCCGCCCGAGATCCTACGAGCAGTACTTC
CDR3 protein: CASSGRPRSYEQYF

clone size: .
J gene: TRBJ2-7
D gene: TRBD1
V gene: TRBV7-2
CDR3 DNA: TGTGCCAGCAGCTCATGGACAGGGAAGGGCTACGAGCAGTACTTC
CDR3 protein: CASSSWTGKGYEQYF

clone size: .
J gene: TRBJ2-5
D gene: TRBD2
V gene: TRBV6-1
CDR3 DNA: TGTGCCAGCAGTGAAGCGGCTAGCGGGGGGTCGTCAGAGACCCAGTACTTC
CDR3 protein: CASSEAASGGSSETQYF

clone size: .
J gene: TRBJ1-1
D gene: .
V gene: TRBV7-6
CDR3 DNA: TGTGCCAGCAGCTTAAACGGACAGCTGAAGAACACTGAAGCTTTCTTT
CDR3 protein: CASSLNGQLKNTEAFF

clone size: .
J gene: TRBJ2-7
D gene: TRBD2
V gene: TRBV4-2
CDR3 DNA: TGTGCCAGCAGCCAATTACTAGCGGGAGGGCCAAAAAACGAGCAGTACTTC
CDR3 protein: CASSQLLAGGPKNEQYF

clone size: .
J gene: TRBJ2-5
D gene: .
V gene: TRBV19
CDR3 DNA: TGTGCCAGTAGTATCACAAGTCCCCCTTTGGAGACCCAGTACTTC
CDR3 protein: CASSITSPPLETQYF

clone size: .
J gene: TRBJ1-2
D gene: .
V gene: TRBV27
CDR3 DNA: TGTGCCAGCAGTCCCCGGGGGGTTGCGGGAAGTGGCTACACCTTC
CDR3 protein: CASSPRGVAGSGYTF

clone size: once
J gene: TRBJ1-4
D gene: .
V gene: TRBV6-1
CDR3 DNA: TGTGCCAGCAGTGAGAACCGGGACTCGAATGAAAAACTGTTTTTT
CDR3 protein: CASSENRDSNEKLFF

clone size: .
J gene: TRBJ2-1
D gene: .
V gene: TRBV4-1
CDR3 DNA: TGCGCCAGCAGCCCCCTAGAGGCGCTAGCTCAGTTCTTC
CDR3 protein: CASSPLEALAQFF

clone size: .
J gene: TRBJ1-2
D gene: .
V gene: TRBV14
CDR3 DNA: TGTGCCAGCAGCCAAGATTATACACGAGGCTACACCTTC
CDR3 protein: CASSQDYTRGYTF

clone size: .
J gene: TRBJ2-3
D gene: TRBD2
V gene: TRBV9
CDR3 DNA: TGTGCCAGCAGCGTGATTCCTGGGACTAGCGGAAGCACAGATACGCAGTATTTT
CDR3 protein: CASSVIPGTSGSTDTQYF

clone size: .
J gene: TRBJ1-2
D gene: TRBD1
V gene: TRBV3-1/TRBV3-2
CDR3 DNA: TGTGCCAGCAGCCAAGTCGACAGGGCCTATGGCTACACCTTC
CDR3 protein: CASSQVDRAYGYTF

clone size: .
J gene: TRBJ2-3
D gene: .
V gene: TRBV9
CDR3 DNA: TGTGCCAGCAGCGTAGGGAGTACAGATACGCAGTATTTT
CDR3 protein: CASSVGSTDTQYF

clone size: .
J gene: TRBJ2-3
D gene: .
V gene: TRBV11-3
CDR3 DNA: TGTGCCAGCAGCCGACAGGCAGATACGCAGTATTTT
CDR3 protein: CASSRQADTQYF